The next 25 T cell receptor beta chains were all read from a single sample in a study of blood T cell repertoires in COVID-19. Some clones are missing from TCRdb's copy, which holds only in-frame ones; the method was immunoSEQ multiplex PCR. Counted here are more than 120,000 clones, around 90% occurring once; the ten biggest clones make up around 1.6%. The sequencing sample was made of peripheral blood. These TCRs come from a human donor in a cohort sampled during active COVID-19.

The rearrangement joins TRBV14 to TRBJ2-1; 10 bases are a match to TRBD1. The CDR3 is made up of 14 amino acids. V shed 3 bases, J shed 6 bases, and the junction held 2 bases outside the gene matches. CDR1 is SGHDN and CDR2 is FVKESK in the germline V gene. The CDR3, as DNA: TGTGCCAGCAGCCACCGGGACAGGGGCAATGAGCAGTTCTTC. Encoded protein: CASSHRDRGNEQFF.

J is TRBJ2-7 and V is TRBV11-2; tentative D call: TRBD1 (5 bases). The germline gives CDR1 SGHAT, CDR2 FQNNGV. This CDR3 has 16 residues. V was clipped by 2 bases and J by 0 bases, with 14 bases between them. DNA for the CDR3: TGTGCCAGCAGCTTAAGTGGGGCGACGAGCTCCTACGAGCAGTACTTC. It translates to CASSLSGATSSYEQYF.

In its sample, this clone was seen once. This chain links TRBV6-6 with TRBJ2-4; D perhaps matches TRBD2 (6 bases). Trimming pared 0 bases from V and 4 bases from J, leaving 10 bases between. Germline assignment: CDR1 MNHNY and CDR2 SVGAGI (reference sequence). CDR3 length: 15 amino acids. The CDR3 spells CASSYSRDPKNIQYF. CDR3 coding DNA: TGTGCCAGCAGTTACTCGCGGGACCCTAAAAACATTCAGTACTTC.

The chain uses TRBV7-2 and TRBJ1-5, with D unresolved. Germline CDR1 SGHTA, CDR2 FQGNSA. With 0 bases removed from V and 4 bases from J, the gap between germline ends came to 4 bases. The CDR3 has 13 residues. CDR3 nucleotides: TGTGCCAGCAGCTTAGCTCTTAATCAGCCCCAGCATTTT. Its translation: CASSLALNQPQHF.

The chain uses TRBV3-1 (or the pseudogene TRBV3-2) and TRBJ2-7; maybe TRBD1 (7 bases). The CDR3 loop spans 15 amino acids. Germline assignment: CDR1 LGHDT and CDR2 YNNKEL (reference sequence). The V gene lost 3 bases and the J gene lost 3 bases, with 15 bases spanning the gap. The CDR3 sequence: CASSQEGQLIYEQYF. The DNA for the CDR3 is TGTGCCAGCAGCCAGGAGGGACAGCTTATCTACGAGCAGTACTTC.

This chain links TRBV19 with TRBJ2-3, with 14 bases fitting TRBD2. J was trimmed by 4 bases and V by 3 bases; bases with no gene match: 9. The germline V gene has CDR1 LNHDA and CDR2 SQIVND (reference sequence). The CDR3 consists of 18 residues. The CDR3 sequence: CASSMNQGTSGGSDTQYF. The CDR3 nucleotides are TGTGCCAGTAGTATGAATCAAGGGACTAGCGGGGGCTCAGATACGCAGTATTTT.

This clone has a handful of counts. This rearrangement joins TRBV25-1 to TRBJ2-6, with D perhaps TRBD1 (6 bases). Germline lookup yields CDR1 MGHDK and CDR2 SYGVNS. CDR3 length: 15 amino acids. CDR3 sequence: CAAQGPSSGANVLTF. CDR3 coding DNA: TGTGCTGCGCAGGGGCCCTCCTCTGGGGCCAACGTCCTGACTTTC.

V and J are TRBV18 and TRBJ1-5; the match to TRBD1 covers 10 bases. Germline V gives CDR1 KGHSH, CDR2 LQKENI. The CDR3 is 15 amino acids. V gave up 3 bases and J gave up 4 bases; unmatched junction bases: 3. CDR3 in DNA: TGTGCCAGCTCACCTGGACAGGGGGTAAATCAGCCCCAGCATTTT. It codes for CASSPGQGVNQPQHF.

The J gene is TRBJ2-4, the V gene TRBV27, with a weak D call TRBD1 (5 bases). The CDR3 is 16 residues long. Per the germline V gene, CDR1 is MNHEY and CDR2 is SMNVEV (reference sequence). The CDR3 DNA follows: TGTGCGGCAGGGCACTTCATACCACTAGCCAAAAACATTCAGTACTTC. Translated, it gives CAAGHFIPLAKNIQYF.

The chain employs TRBV5-3 and TRBJ1-5; 7 bases are shared with TRBD1. TRBV5-3 has ORF status, its function being uncertain. The CDR3 runs 13 residues. V dropped 9 bases and J dropped 6; count of bases not matched to a gene: 9. CDR3 DNA sequence: TGTGCCACCACCGTAGGGGGCGGTCAGCCCCAGCATTTT. Its translation: CATTVGGGQPQHF.

The V call is TRBV19, the J call TRBJ1-2; no definite D call. V lost 1 base and J 4 bases, leaving 16 bases between the germline ends. The germline gives CDR1 LNHDA, CDR2 SQIVND (reference sequence). This CDR3 has 16 residues. For the CDR3, the DNA is TGTGCCAGTAGTATAGGGTCCAGGCCCGACCCCTATGGCTACACCTTC. As protein: CASSIGSRPDPYGYTF.

DNA for the CDR3: TGTGCCAGCAGCTACCTACCGGGACAGGGTTATGGTAACACCATATATTTT. It specifies CASSYLPGQGYGNTIYF. This chain uses TRBV7-9 with TRBJ1-3, with 9 nucleotides matching TRBD1. V shed 4 bases and J 7 bases; nucleotides not matched to a gene: 14. The germline V gene has CDR1 SEHNR and CDR2 FQNEAQ (reference sequence). The length of the CDR3 is 17 residues.

This chain connects TRBV9 to TRBJ1-3, with 8 bases lining up with TRBD1. Germline V lookup: CDR1 SGDLS, CDR2 YYNGEE. The junction had 4 bases not matched to a gene; V was cut back by 4 bases and J by 7 bases. The CDR3 length is 13 residues. The CDR3 sequence: CASSTRTGNTIYF. CDR3 sequence (DNA): TGTGCCAGCAGCACCCGGACAGGGAACACCATATATTTT.

The gene calls are TRBV6-5 and TRBJ1-5; TRBD1 is a possible D gene (6 bases). Trimming took off 2 bases at V and 4 bases at J, with 9 bases between the two ends. The CDR3 is 14 amino acids. Germline loops: CDR1 MNHEY, CDR2 SVGAGI. The CDR3 loop is CASSYPGHNQPQHF. The DNA for the CDR3 is TGTGCCAGCAGTTACCCGGGACATAATCAGCCCCAGCATTTT.

The chain employs TRBV19 and TRBJ2-1; D is perhaps TRBD2 (6 bases). The germline V gene has CDR1 LNHDA and CDR2 SQIVND (reference sequence). Trimming shortened V by 7 bases and J by 9 bases, and 16 bases separated the two germline ends. There are 13 residues in the CDR3. CDR3 sequence (DNA): TGTGCCAGTACCCCGACTAGTACCGGTGAGCAGTTCTTC. Protein sequence: CASTPTSTGEQFF.

The chain combines TRBV7-2 with TRBJ1-4, with D unresolved. The CDR3 runs 15 residues. Germline CDR1 SGHTA, CDR2 FQGNSA. Trimming pared 5 bases from V and 6 bases from J, leaving 16 bases between. CDR3 nucleotides: TGTGCCAGCAGCCCCCAAACATCTCCCGATGAAAAACTGTTTTTT. It is translated as CASSPQTSPDEKLFF.

The V call is TRBV5-4, the J call TRBJ1-2; the D gene is possibly TRBD1 (6 bases). V shed 4 bases and J shed 4 bases, with 17 bases lying between them. The CDR3 contains 15 residues. Germline V gene sequence: CDR1 SGHNT, CDR2 YYREEE (reference sequence). The CDR3 DNA reads TGTGCCAGCAGCCCGGAACAGGGCAGGTTCTATGGCTACACCTTC. As protein: CASSPEQGRFYGYTF.

The chain joins TRBV19 to TRBJ1-2, with D possibly matching TRBD1 (6 bases). The CDR3 consists of 15 residues. The germline CDR1 and CDR2 sequences are LNHDA and SQIVND (reference sequence). Trimming took 10 bases from V and 1 from J, leaving 19 bases between them. CDR3 nucleotide sequence: TGTGCCACCTTTCGGACAGACCCCATTAACTATGGCTACACCTTC. Its translation is CATFRTDPINYGYTF.

The chain employs TRBV3-1 (or the pseudogene TRBV3-2) and TRBJ1-2; D gene uncertain. The germline gives CDR1 LGHDT, CDR2 YNNKEL (reference sequence). The V gene lost 0 bases and the J gene lost 8 bases, with 16 bases spanning the gap. The length of the CDR3 is 15 residues. The chain's CDR3 is CASSQDLARSKGYTF. The CDR3 coding sequence is TGTGCCAGCAGCCAAGATCTTGCCAGGTCGAAGGGCTACACCTTC.

This clone was recorded once. The J gene is TRBJ1-4, the V gene TRBV27; D possibly corresponds to TRBD1 (5 bases). Germline CDR1 reads MNHEY; CDR2 reads SMNVEV (reference sequence). Trimming stripped 5 bases from V and 0 bases from J, with 16 bases between. CDR3 length: 17 residues. CDR3 in amino acids: CASSPPPSGATNEKLFF. CDR3 in DNA: TGTGCCAGCAGTCCGCCCCCCTCGGGGGCAACTAATGAAAAACTGTTTTTT.

V and J are TRBV9 and TRBJ1-2; D is uncertain. Trimming left V 3 bases short and J 8 bases short, with 11 bases between. Germline assignment: CDR1 SGDLS and CDR2 YYNGEE. The CDR3 totals 12 residues. The CDR3 loop reads CASSASISGYTF. CDR3 bases: TGTGCCAGCAGCGCCTCCATTAGCGGCTACACCTTC. Full variable domain (missing parts from reference TRBV9 and TRBJ1-2): DSGVTQTPKHLITATGQRVTLRCSPRSGDLSVYWYQQSLDQGLQFLIQYYNGEERAKGNILERFSAQQFPDLHSELNLSSLELGDSALYFCASSASISGYTFGSGTRLTVV.

The chain employs TRBV5-1 and TRBJ2-1; 8 bases are shared with TRBD2. There are 12 residues in the CDR3. The germline CDR1 and CDR2 sequences are SGHRS and YFSETQ. V gave up 7 bases and J gave up 4 bases; unmatched junction bases: 1. Written as DNA, the CDR3 is TGCGCCAGCTCGGGGGGGTACAATGAGCAGTTCTTC. This codes for CASSGGYNEQFF.

The chain recombines TRBV3-1 (or the pseudogene TRBV3-2) with TRBJ2-1; the D gene is possibly TRBD1 (6 bases). The CDR3 extends over 15 amino acids. CDR1 and CDR2 from the germline V gene are LGHDT and YNNKEL (reference sequence). V was clipped by 5 bases and J by 5 bases, with 16 bases between them. The CDR3 loop is CASSARPRTDNEQFF. The CDR3 DNA reads as TGTGCCAGCAGCGCCCGCCCCCGGACAGACAATGAGCAGTTCTTC.

The rearrangement links TRBV24-1 to TRBJ2-3; TRBD1 might be the D (5 bases). Trimming stripped 4 bases from V and 4 bases from J, with 11 bases between. Germline lookup yields CDR1 KGHDR and CDR2 SFDVKD. The CDR3 is made up of 14 amino acids. The CDR3 sequence is CATSETGSADTQYF. The CDR3 region has the DNA TGTGCCACCAGTGAAACAGGTTCGGCAGATACGCAGTATTTT.

This clone has a handful of counts. The chain is built from TRBV2 and TRBJ1-5, with TRBD1 matching over 9 bases. There are 15 residues in the CDR3. CDR1 is SNHLY and CDR2 is FYNNEI in the germline V gene. With V trimmed by 6 bases and J by 6 bases, 9 bases remained unmatched. In DNA form, the CDR3 reads TGTGCCAGCAGGCCTACAGGGGGCGTTGGTCAGCCCCAGCATTTT. Its translation: CASRPTGGVGQPQHF. Filled out from reference TRBV2 and TRBJ1-5, the complete variable domain reads EPEVTQTPSHQVTQMGQEVILRCVPISNHLYFYWYRQILGQKVEFLVSFYNNEISEKSEIFDDQFSVERPDGSNFTLKIRSTKLEDSAMYFCASRPTGGVGQPQHFGDGTRLSIL.